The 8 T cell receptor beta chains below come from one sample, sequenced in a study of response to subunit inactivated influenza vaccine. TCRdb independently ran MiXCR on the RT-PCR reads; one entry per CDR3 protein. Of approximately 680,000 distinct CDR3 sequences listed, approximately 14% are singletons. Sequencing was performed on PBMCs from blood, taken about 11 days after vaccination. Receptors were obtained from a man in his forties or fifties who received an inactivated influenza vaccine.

CDR3 sequence (DNA): TGTGCCAGCAGTTACCGCCTCAATCCCTTCTATGGTGAGCAGTTCTTC. Amino acid sequence: CASSYRLNPFYGEQFF. V is TRBV6-7 and J is TRBJ2-1; D is unclear. TRBV6-7 is filed as an ORF, its function uncertain. Trimming left V 2 bases short and J 9 bases short, with 20 bases between. The CDR3 runs 16 residues.

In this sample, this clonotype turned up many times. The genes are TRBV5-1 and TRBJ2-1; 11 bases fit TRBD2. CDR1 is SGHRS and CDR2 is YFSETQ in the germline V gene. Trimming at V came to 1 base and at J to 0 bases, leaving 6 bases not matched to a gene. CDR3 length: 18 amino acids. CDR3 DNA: TGCGCCAGCAGCTTGTTCGGTAGCGGGAGGGCCTCCTACAATGAGCAGTTCTTC. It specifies CASSLFGSGRASYNEQFF. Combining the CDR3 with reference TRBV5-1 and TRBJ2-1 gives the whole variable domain KAGVTQTPRYLIKTRGQQVTLSCSPISGHRSVSWYQQTPGQGLQFLFEYFSETQRNKGNFPGRFSGRQFSNSRSEMNVSTLELGDSALYLCASSLFGSGRASYNEQFFGPGTRLTVL.

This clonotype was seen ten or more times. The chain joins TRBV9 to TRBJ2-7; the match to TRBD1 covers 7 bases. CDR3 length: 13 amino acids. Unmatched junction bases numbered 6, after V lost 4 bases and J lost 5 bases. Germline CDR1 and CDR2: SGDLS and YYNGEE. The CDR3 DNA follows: TGTGCCAGCAGCCCGGGACAGTTCGACGAGCAGTACTTC. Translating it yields CASSPGQFDEQYF.

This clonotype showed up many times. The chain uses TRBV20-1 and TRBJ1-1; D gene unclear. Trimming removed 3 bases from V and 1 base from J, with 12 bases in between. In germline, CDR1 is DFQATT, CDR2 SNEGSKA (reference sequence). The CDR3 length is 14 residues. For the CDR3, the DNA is TGCAGTGCTAGGGTGGGAGGTGCGAACACTGAAGCTTTCTTT. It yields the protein CSARVGGANTEAFF.

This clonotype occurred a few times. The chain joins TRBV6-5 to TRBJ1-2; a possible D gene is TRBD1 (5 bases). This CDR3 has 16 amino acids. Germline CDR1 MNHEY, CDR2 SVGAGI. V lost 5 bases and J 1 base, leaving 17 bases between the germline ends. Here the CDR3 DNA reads TGTGCCAGCAGTCCCTCGGGGCGGAGGAGTAACTATGGCTACACCTTC. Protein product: CASSPSGRRSNYGYTF.

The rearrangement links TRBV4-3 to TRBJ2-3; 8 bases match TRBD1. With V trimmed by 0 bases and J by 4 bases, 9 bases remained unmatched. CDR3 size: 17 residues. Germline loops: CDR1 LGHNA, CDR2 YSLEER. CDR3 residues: CASSQEWTGFLPDTQYF. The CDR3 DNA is TGCGCCAGCAGCCAAGAGTGGACAGGGTTTTTACCAGATACGCAGTATTTT.

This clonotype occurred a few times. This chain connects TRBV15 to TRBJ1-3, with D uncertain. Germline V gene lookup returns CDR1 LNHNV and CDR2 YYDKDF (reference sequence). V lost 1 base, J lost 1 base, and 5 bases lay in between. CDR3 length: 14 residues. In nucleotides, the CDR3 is TGTGCCACCAGCAGAGCGGGGTCTGGAAACACCATATATTTT. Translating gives CATSRAGSGNTIYF.

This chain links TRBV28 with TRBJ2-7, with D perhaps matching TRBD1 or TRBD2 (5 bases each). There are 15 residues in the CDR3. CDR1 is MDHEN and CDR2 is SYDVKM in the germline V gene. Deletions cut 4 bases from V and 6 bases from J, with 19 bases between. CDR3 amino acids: CASSSHSGRRGEQYF. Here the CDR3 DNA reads TGTGCCAGCAGTTCACACTCGGGGAGAAGGGGCGAGCAGTACTTC. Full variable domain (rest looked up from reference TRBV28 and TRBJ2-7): DVKVTQSSRYLVKRTGEKVFLECVQDMDHENMFWYRQDPGLGLRLIYFSYDVKMKEKGDIPEGYSVSREKKERFSLILESASTNQTSMYLCASSSHSGRRGEQYFGPGTRLTVT.